This T cell receptor (beta chain) was sequenced during a study of PD-L1 blockade in urothelial cancer. TCRdb keeps only in-frame clones here, not all; method: immunoSEQ multiplex PCR. The table has more than 85,000 clones, roughly nine tenths seen once; the top ten hold about 0.92%. This clone was counted between two and nine times. With 3 bases removed from V and 0 bases from J, the gap between germline ends came to 9 bases. This CDR3 comprises 14 residues. CDR1 and CDR2 from the germline V gene are MNHEY and SMNVEV (reference sequence). Sequences were derived from PBMCs, sampled around atezolizumab (anti-PD-L1) treatment. The chain employs TRBV27 and TRBJ2-7, with TRBD2 as a possible D gene (6 bases). This TCR came from an elderly woman with urothelial cancer. The CDR3 DNA sequence: TGTGCCAGCAGTTTGACGGGACTCTCCTACGAGCAGTACTTC. The encoded protein is CASSLTGLSYEQYF.